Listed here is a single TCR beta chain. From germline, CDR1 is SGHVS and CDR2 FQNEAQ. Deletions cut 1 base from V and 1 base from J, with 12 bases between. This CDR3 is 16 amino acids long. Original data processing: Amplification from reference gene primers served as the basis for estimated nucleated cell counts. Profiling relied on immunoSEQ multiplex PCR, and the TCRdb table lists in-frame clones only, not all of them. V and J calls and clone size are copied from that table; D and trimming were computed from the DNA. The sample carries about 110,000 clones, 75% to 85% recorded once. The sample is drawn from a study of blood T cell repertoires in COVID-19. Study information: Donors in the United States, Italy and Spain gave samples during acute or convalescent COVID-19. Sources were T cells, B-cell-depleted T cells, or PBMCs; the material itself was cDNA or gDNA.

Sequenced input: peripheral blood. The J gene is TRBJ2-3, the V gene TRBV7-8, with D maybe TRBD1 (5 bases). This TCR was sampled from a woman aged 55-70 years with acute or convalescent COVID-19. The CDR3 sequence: CASSLGSGQGTDTQYF. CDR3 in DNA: TGTGCCAGCAGCTTAGGTTCAGGGCAGGGCACAGATACGCAGTATTTT.